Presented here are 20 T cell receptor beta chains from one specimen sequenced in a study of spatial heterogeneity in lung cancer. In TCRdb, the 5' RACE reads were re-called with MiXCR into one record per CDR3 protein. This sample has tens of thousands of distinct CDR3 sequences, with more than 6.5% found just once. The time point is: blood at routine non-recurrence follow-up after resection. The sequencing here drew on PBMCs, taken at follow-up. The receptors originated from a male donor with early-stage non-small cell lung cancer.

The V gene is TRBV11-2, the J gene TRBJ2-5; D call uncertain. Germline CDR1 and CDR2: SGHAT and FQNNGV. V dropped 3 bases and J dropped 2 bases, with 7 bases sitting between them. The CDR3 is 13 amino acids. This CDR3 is CASSLGRQETQYF. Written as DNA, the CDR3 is TGTGCCAGCAGCTTGGGCAGACAAGAGACCCAGTACTTC.

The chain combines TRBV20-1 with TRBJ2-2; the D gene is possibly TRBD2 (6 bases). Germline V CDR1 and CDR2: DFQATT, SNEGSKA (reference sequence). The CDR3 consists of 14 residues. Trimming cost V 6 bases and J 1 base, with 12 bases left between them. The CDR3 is CSASRRVNTGELFF. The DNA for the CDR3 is TGCAGTGCGAGTCGGAGGGTGAACACCGGGGAGCTGTTTTTT.

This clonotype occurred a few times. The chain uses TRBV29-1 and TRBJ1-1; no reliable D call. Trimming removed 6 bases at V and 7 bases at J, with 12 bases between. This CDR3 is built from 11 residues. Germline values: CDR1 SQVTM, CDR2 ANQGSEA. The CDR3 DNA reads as TGCAGCGTCATTGGACTGATTGAAGCTTTCTTT. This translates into CSVIGLIEAFF.

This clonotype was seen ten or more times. Written as DNA, the CDR3 is TGTGCCAGCAGTTCCCCCGGGACAGGGGGGATCCTTGATTCACCCCTCCACTTT. Encoded protein: CASSSPGTGGILDSPLHF. This rearrangement joins TRBV27 to TRBJ1-6; 11 bases match TRBD1. Germline V gene data show CDR1 as MNHEY and CDR2 as SMNVEV (reference sequence). This CDR3 is built from 18 residues. The ends lost 4 bases at V and 8 bases at J; junction bases unmatched: 13.

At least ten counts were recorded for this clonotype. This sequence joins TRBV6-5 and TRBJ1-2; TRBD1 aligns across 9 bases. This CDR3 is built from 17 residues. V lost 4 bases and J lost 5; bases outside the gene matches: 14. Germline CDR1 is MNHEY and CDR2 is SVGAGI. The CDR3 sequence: CASSSISGTGRRYGYTF. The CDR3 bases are TGTGCCAGCAGTTCCATTTCCGGGACAGGGAGGCGGTATGGCTACACCTTC.

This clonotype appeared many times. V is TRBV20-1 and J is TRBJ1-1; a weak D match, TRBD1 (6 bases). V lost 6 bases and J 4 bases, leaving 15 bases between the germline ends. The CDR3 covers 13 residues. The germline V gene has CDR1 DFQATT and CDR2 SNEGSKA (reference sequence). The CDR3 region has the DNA TGCAGTGCGGCCTGGACAGAGGGCACTGAAGCTTTCTTT. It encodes CSAAWTEGTEAFF.

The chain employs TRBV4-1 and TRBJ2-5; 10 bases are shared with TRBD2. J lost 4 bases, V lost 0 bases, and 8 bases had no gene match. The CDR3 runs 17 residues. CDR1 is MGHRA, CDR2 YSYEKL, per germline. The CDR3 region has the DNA TGCGCCAGCAGCCAAGATCCCAGGGCTAGCGGGGGAGAGACCCAGTACTTC. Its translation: CASSQDPRASGGETQYF.

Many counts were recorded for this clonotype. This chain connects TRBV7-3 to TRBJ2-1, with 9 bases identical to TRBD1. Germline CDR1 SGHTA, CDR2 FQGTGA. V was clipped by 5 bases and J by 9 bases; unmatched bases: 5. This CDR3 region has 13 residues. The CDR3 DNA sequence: TGTGCCAGCAGCGGACAGGGGTTAGGTGAGCAGTTCTTC. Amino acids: CASSGQGLGEQFF. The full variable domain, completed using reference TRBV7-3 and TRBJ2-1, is GAGVSQTPSNKVTEKGKYVELRCDPISGHTALYWYRQSLGQGPEFLIYFQGTGAADDSGLPNDRFFAVRPEGSVSTLKIQRTERGDSAVYLCASSGQGLGEQFFGPGTRLTVL.

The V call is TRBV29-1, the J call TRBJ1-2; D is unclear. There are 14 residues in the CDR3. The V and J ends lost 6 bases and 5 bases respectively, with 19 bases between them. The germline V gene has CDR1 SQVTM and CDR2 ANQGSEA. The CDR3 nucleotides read TGCAGCGTCGGGAGCGACTGGCTTGGGTATGGCTACACCTTC. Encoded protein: CSVGSDWLGYGYTF.

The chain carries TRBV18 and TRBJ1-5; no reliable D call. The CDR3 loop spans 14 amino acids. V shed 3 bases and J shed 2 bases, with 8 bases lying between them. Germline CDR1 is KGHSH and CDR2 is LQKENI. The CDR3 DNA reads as TGTGCCAGCTCACCTCGGGTTGGCAATCAGCCCCAGCATTTT. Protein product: CASSPRVGNQPQHF.

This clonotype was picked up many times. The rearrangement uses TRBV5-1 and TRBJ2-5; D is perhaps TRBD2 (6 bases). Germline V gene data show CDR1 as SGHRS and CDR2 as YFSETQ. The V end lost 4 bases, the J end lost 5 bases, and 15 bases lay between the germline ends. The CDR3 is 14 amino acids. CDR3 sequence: CASSPGLRVETQYF. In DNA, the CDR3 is TGCGCCAGCAGCCCCGGACTAAGGGTGGAGACCCAGTACTTC.

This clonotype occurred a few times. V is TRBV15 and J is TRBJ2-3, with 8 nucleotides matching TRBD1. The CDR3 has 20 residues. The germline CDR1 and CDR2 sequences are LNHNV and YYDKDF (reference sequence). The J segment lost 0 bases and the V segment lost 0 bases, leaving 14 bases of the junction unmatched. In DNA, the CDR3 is TGTGCCACCAGCAGAGAGCGGGTGGGACAGGTGATTTCTAGCACAGATACGCAGTATTTT. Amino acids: CATSRERVGQVISSTDTQYF.

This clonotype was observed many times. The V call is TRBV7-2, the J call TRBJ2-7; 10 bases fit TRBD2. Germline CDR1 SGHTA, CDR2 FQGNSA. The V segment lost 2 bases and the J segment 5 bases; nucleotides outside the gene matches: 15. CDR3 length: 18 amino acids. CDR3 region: CASSLRGSLAGVSHEQYF. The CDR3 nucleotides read TGTGCCAGCAGCTTAAGGGGGAGTCTAGCGGGGGTGAGCCACGAGCAGTACTTC. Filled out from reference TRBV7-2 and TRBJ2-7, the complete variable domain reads GAGVSQSPSNKVTEKGKDVELRCDPISGHTALYWYRQSLGQGLEFLIYFQGNSAPDKSGLPSDRFSAERTGGSVSTLTIQRTQQEDSAVYLCASSLRGSLAGVSHEQYFGPGTRLTVT.

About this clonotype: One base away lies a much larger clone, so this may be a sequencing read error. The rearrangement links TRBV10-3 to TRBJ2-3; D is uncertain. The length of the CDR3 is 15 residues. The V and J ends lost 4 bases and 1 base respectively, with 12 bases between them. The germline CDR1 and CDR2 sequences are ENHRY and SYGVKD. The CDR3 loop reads CAISVGLTGTDTQYF. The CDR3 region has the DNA TGTGCCATCAGTGTAGGGCTAACGGGCACAGATACGCAGTATTTT.

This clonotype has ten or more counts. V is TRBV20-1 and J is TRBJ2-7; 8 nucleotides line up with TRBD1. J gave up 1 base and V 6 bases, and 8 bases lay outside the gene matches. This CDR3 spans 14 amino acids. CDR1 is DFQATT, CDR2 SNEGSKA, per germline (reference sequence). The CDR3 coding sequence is TGCAGTGCGAACTCCCAGGGGGCTTCCTACGAGCAGTACTTC. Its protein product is CSANSQGASYEQYF.

CDR3 sequence: CASSLAAGTEAFF. The DNA for the CDR3 is TGTGCCAGCAGCTTAGCTGCTGGGACTGAAGCTTTCTTT. The chain joins TRBV7-6 to TRBJ1-1, with D hard to call. The V and J ends lost 0 bases and 5 bases respectively, with 7 bases between them. This CDR3 has 13 residues. CDR1 is SGHVS, CDR2 FNYEAQ, per germline.

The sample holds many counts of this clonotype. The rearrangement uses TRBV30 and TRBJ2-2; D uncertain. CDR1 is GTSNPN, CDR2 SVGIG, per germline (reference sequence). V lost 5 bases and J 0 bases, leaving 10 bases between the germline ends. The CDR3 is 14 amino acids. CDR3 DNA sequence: TGTGCCTGGGGCCCGAGAACGAACACCGGGGAGCTGTTTTTT. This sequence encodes CAWGPRTNTGELFF.

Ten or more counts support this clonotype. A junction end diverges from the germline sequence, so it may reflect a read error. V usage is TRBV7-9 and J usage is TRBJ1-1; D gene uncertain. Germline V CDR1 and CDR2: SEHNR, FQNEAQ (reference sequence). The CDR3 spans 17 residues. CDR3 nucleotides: TGTGCCAGCAGCTTAGTGGGGTTAGGGAAAGAGGAAACTGAAGTTTTCTTT. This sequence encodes CASSLVGLGKEETEVFF.

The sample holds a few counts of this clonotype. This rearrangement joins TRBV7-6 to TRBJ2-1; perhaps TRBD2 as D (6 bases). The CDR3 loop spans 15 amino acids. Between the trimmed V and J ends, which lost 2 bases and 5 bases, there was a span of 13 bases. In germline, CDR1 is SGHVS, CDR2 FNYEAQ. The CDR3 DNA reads TGTGCCAGCAGCTTACTAGCGTCGGGGAACAATGAGCAGTTCTTC. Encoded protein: CASSLLASGNNEQFF.

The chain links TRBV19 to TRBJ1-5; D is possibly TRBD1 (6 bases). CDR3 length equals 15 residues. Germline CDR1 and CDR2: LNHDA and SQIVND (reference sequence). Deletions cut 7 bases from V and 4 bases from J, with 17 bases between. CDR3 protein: CASNMWAGENQPQHF. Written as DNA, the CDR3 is TGTGCCAGTAACATGTGGGCAGGGGAGAATCAGCCCCAGCATTTT. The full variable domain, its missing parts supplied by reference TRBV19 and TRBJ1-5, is DGGITQSPKYLFRKEGQNVTLSCEQNLNHDAMYWYRQDPGQGLRLIYYSQIVNDFQKGDIAEGYSVSREKKESFPLTVTSAQKNPTAFYLCASNMWAGENQPQHFGDGTRLSIL.